This entry concerns a single T cell receptor beta chain. These data are taken from a study of cytomegalovirus exposure and HLA in healthy donors. Turning to the study itself: Earlier sequencing of 200 million or so T cells yielded approximately 120 million unique TCR beta sequences. About 80 million unique TCRs, all from HLA-typed donors, were included in an early release of the data.

The CDR3 spans 13 residues. CDR1 MNHEY and CDR2 SVGAGI come from the germline V gene. The V gene lost 5 bases and the J gene lost 1 base, with 8 bases spanning the gap. A multiplex PCR was run with 60 Vbeta primers and 13 Jbeta primers. Using immunoSEQ multiplex PCR, the repertoire was profiled, and TCRdb retains in-frame clones only, with some absent. The sample lists some 120,000 clones; roughly 74% were seen once. This chain connects TRBV6-5 to TRBJ1-1; D gene ambiguous. The TCR originated in a woman aged 45-65 years in good health and CMV-seropositive. Sequencing was done on a sample of PBMCs. The CDR3 reads CASSLRENTEAFF. As DNA, the CDR3 is TGTGCCAGCAGTCTCCGAGAGAACACTGAAGCTTTCTTT.